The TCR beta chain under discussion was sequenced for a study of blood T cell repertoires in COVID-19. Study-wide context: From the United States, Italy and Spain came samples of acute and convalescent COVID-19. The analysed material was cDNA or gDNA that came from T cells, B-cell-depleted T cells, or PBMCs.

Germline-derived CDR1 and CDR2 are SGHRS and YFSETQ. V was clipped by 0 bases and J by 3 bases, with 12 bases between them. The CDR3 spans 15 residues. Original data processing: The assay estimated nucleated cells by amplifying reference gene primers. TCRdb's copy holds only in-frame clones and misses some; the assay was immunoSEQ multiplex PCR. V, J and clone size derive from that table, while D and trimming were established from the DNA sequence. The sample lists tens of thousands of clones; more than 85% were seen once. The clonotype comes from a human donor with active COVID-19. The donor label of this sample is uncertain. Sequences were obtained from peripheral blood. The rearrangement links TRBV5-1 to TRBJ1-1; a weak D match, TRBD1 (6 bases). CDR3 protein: CASSLGAGADTEAFF. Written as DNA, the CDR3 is TGCGCCAGCAGCTTGGGGGCGGGGGCGGACACTGAAGCTTTCTTT. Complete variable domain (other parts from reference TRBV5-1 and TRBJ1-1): KAGVTQTPRYLIKTRGQQVTLSCSPISGHRSVSWYQQTPGQGLQFLFEYFSETQRNKGNFPGRFSGRQFSNSRSEMNVSTLELGDSALYLCASSLGAGADTEAFFGQGTRLTVV.